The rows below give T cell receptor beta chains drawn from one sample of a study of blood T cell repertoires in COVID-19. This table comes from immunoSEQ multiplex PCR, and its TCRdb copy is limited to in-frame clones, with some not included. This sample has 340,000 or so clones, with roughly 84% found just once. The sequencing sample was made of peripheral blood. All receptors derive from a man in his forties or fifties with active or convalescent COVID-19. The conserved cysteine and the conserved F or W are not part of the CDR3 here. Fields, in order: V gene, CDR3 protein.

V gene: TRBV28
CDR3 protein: ASTGTAYGYT

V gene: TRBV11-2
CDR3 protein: ASSQPDRGYGYT

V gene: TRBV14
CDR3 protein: ASSQATSPPYEQY

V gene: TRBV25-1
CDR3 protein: ASSEPDRAVGELF

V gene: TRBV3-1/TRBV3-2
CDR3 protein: ASRIRGGNTEAF

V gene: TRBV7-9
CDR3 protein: ASNVQGASEKLF

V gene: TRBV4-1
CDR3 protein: ASKRGASTEAF

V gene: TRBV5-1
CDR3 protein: ASSLGAGGYNEQF

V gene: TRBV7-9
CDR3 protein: ASSSPTALNTEAF

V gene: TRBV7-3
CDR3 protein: ASSGGQDSYEQY

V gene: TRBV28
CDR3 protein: ASSLPLGPHQPQH

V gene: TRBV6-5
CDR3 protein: ASSPRDTEAF

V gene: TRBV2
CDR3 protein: ASAIVGGDTEAF

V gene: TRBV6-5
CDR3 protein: ASRRQGPNYGYT

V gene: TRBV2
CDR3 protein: ASSEQGKNTGELF

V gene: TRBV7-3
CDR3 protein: AGSLWDSSYNEQF

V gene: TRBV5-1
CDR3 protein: ASSRTGEGGEKLF

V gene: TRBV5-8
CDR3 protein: ASSLEGAGTEAF

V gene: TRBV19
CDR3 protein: ASSPGQVEGQPQH

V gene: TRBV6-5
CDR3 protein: ASSSRTPQETQY

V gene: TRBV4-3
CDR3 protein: ASSPGQGNNSPLH

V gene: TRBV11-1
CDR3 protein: ASSLRGGSYNSPLH

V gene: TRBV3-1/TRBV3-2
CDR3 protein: ASSQLSAAYYT

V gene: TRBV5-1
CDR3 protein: ASSLGRSGYTDTQY

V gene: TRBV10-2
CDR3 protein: ASSERPGVGNTEAF

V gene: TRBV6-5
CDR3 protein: ASSPGYGNQPQH

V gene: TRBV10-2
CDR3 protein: ASSETGEREKLF

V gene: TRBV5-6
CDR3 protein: ASSFQAALGYT

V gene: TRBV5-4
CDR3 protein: ASSLGGPGEQF

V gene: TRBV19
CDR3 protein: ASTPGLAGGLGQETQY

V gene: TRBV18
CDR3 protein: ASSPPPGTGTQY

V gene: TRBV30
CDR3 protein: AWSGGNRGPGAF

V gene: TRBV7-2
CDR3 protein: ASRTTEETQY

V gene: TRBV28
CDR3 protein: ASSLRPGLAGAGEQF

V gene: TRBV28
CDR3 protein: ASSLGADRYNEQF

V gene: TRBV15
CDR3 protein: ATSSRGQNSPLH

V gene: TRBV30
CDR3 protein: AWGTQGGTGELF

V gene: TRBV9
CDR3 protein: ASSAGTGIHGYT

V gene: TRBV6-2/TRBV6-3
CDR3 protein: ASSYLGTSTDTQY

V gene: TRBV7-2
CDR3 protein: ASSYEGYSPLH

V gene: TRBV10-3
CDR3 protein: AINAGEGYEQY

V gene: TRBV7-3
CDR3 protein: ASSLIHREFGSPLH

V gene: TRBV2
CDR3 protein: ASRQGRGIVYGYT

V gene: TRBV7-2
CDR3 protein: ASSLGGTGTLYGYT

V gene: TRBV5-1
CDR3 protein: ASSITSGPYSYNEQF

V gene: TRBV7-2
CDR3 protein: ASSRDRGIFYT

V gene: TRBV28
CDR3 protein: ATDRGTSYEQY

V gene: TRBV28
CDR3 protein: ASSSPRVPLNIQY

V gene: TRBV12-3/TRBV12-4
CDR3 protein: ASSFLGAEAF

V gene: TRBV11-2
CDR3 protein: ASSPGRTNTDTQY

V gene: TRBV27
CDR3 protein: ASSRGGQGYTGELF

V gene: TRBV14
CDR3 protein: ASSPGPYEQY

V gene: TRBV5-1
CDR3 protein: ASSLVRQSNEKLF

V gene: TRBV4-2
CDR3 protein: ASSQEQSGGYT

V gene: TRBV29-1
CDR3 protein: SVVPEGSAGVDEQF

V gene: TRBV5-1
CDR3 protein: ASSLNYRGAYGYT

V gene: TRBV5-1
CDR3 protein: ASSFRTSPSYEQY

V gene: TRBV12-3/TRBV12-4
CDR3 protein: ASNQGGYEQY

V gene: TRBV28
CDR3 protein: ASSLGAQGFGKLF